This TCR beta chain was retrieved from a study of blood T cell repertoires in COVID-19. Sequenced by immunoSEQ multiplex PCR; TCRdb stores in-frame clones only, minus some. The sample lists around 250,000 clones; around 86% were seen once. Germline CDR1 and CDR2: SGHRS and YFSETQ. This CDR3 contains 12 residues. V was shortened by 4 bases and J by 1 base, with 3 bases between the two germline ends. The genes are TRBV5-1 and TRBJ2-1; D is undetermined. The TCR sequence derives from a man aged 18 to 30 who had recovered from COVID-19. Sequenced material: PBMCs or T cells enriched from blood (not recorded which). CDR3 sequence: CASSTSYNEQFF. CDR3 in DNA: TGCGCCAGCAGCACATCCTACAATGAGCAGTTCTTC.